This entry concerns a single TCR beta chain. The specificity of this receptor is unknown. The record has no base qualities; no much larger clone is one base away. The data were obtained in a study of control samples from healthy donors and cancer patients (dated by TCRdb to 2019 to 2021). The receptor library was made with the immunoSEQ multiplex PCR assay. The source is immuneACCESS, and TCRdb retained only in-frame sequences with V and J called. Part of the clones is not carried over; for the studies checked, unresolved V genes explain less than half of this, and the remainder is unexplained. The sample profile shows 120,000 or so clones; approximately 88% of them were found once. Of the sample, 40% falls within the top ten clones. The germline V gene encodes CDR1 MNHEY and CDR2 SMNVEV (reference sequence). The CDR3, from cysteine to phenylalanine, totals 11 residues. Kept here is only the CDR3 DNA, which spans 33 bases and is read in frame from base 1. From V the trimming removes 5 bases and from J it removes 7 bases, while the gene matches leave 2 bases of the junction unaccounted for.

Sequenced: blood. This TCR was recovered from a man aged 45 to 65 in good health. The chain employs TRBV27 and TRBJ2-7, and TRBD2 aligns with 7 junction nucleotides. The DNA sequence is as follows: TGTGCCAGCAGTGGGGGGGAAGAGCAGTACTTC. It encodes CASSGGEEQYF.